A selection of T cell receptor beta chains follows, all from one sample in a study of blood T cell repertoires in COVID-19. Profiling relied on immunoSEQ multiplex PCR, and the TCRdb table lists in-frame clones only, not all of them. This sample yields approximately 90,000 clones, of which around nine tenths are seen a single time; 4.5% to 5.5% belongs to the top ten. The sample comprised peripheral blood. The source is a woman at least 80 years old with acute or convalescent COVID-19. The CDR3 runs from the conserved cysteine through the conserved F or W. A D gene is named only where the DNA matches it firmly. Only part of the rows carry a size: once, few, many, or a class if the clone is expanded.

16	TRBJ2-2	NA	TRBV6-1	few	TGTGCCAGCAGTGCCCGAAGGACAGCGAACACCGGGGAGCTGTTTTTT	CASSARRTANTGELFF
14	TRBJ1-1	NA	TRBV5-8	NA	TGTGCCAGCAGCTTGGAGGGGGGGCGGACTGAAGCTTTCTTT	CASSLEGGRTEAFF
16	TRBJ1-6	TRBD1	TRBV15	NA	TGTGCCACCAGCGGGGGACAGGGGGTCTATAATTCACCCCTCCACTTT	CATSGGQGVYNSPLHF
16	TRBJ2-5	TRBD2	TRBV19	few	TGTGCCAGTAGTATACTAAGCGGGGGGGGCCAAGAGACCCAGTACTTC	CASSILSGGGQETQYF
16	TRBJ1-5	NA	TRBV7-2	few	TGTGCCAGCACCCGCCTGGGGGGGAATAGCAATCAGCCCCAGCATTTT	CASTRLGGNSNQPQHF
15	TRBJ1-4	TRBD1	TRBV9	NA	TGTGCCAGCAGCCCCACCGGGACAGGGAATGAAAAACTGTTTTTT	CASSPTGTGNEKLFF
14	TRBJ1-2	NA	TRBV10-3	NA	TGTGCCATCAGTGAGTCGGGGGGGTCTTATGGCTACACCTTC	CAISESGGSYGYTF
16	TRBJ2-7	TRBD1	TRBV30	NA	TGTGCCTGGAGTCCGATGGGACAGAGAGTTTCCTACGAGCAGTACTTC	CAWSPMGQRVSYEQYF
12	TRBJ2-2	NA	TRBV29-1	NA	TGCAGCGTTGGTCGGAGCACCGGGGAGCTGTTTTTT	CSVGRSTGELFF
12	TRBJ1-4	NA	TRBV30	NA	TGTGCCTGGAGTAGGATGGGCGAAAAACTGTTTTTT	CAWSRMGEKLFF